This entry concerns a single T cell receptor beta chain. Its antigen is unknown. This record comes from a study of cytomegalovirus exposure and HLA in healthy donors. The study's findings and limits: A list of around 160 TCR beta chains associated with cytomegalovirus was given.

It was with 60 Vbeta and 13 Jbeta primers that the PCR ran. Some clones are missing from TCRdb's copy, which holds only in-frame ones; the method was immunoSEQ multiplex PCR. The data hold 150,000 or so clones, with roughly 80% observed a single time. Each of the donors was a healthy bone marrow donor. This CDR3 contains 14 residues. V lost 3 bases and J lost 4, with 14 bases in between. Germline CDR1 is SGHDT and CDR2 is YYEEEE. The source material was PBMCs. This clonotype was obtained from a man between 18 and 35 years old in good health and CMV-seropositive. This chain links TRBV5-6 with TRBJ2-7, with D tentatively TRBD1 (5 bases). DNA of the CDR3: TGTGCCAGCAGCTCAACGACAGAAAGATACGAGCAGTACTTC. Translating it yields CASSSTTERYEQYF. Variable domain in full (rest from reference TRBV5-6 and TRBJ2-7): DAGVTQSPTHLIKTRGQQVTLRCSPKSGHDTVSWYQQALGQGPQFIFQYYEEEERQRGNFPDRFSGHQFPNYSSELNVNALLLGDSALYLCASSSTTERYEQYFGPGTRLTVT.